The 19 T cell receptor beta chains presented below share a single source sample, sequenced in a study of blood T cell repertoires in COVID-19. Clones were sequenced by immunoSEQ multiplex PCR, and TCRdb holds only the in-frame ones, with some missing. The repertoire consists of approximately 62,000 clones, with approximately 73% occurring once and the leading ten covering about 6.4%. The sample was peripheral blood. These TCRs come from a woman in her forties or fifties with active or convalescent COVID-19.

The V call is TRBV7-9, the J call TRBJ2-6, with TRBD1 identical over 9 bases. Germline V lookup: CDR1 SEHNR, CDR2 FQNEAQ (reference sequence). V was clipped by 0 bases and J by 3 bases; unmatched bases: 6. CDR3 size: 18 residues. The CDR3 here is CASSLALQGAGGANVLTF. The CDR3 DNA sequence: TGTGCCAGCAGCTTAGCGTTACAGGGGGCTGGTGGGGCCAACGTCCTGACTTTC.

Only one count was recorded for this clone. The rearrangement uses TRBV27 and TRBJ2-1; 7 bases agree with TRBD2. V lost 2 bases and J lost 7; bases outside the gene matches: 2. Looked up from germline, CDR1 is MNHEY and CDR2 is SMNVEV (reference sequence). The CDR3 has 13 amino acids. Here the CDR3 DNA reads TGTGCCAGCAGTTTACAGGGAGGGAATGAGCAGTTCTTC. This gives the protein CASSLQGGNEQFF.

The V gene is TRBV18, the J gene TRBJ2-1; a weak D match, TRBD1 (5 bases). The germline V gene encodes CDR1 KGHSH and CDR2 LQKENI. The CDR3 spans 14 residues. V lost 6 bases to trimming and J lost 5 bases, with 14 bases between them. CDR3 residues: CASSPGQPHNEQFF. The CDR3 coding sequence is TGTGCCAGCTCCCCCGGACAACCCCACAATGAGCAGTTCTTC.

The chain links TRBV25-1 to TRBJ2-4, with D perhaps matching TRBD1 (6 bases). V was trimmed by 4 bases and J by 6 bases, leaving 10 bases between them. Germline assignment: CDR1 MGHDK and CDR2 SYGVNS. The CDR3 covers 13 residues. CDR3 sequence reads: CASSGGQGNIQYF. The DNA for the CDR3 is TGTGCCAGCAGTGGGGGGCAGGGAAACATTCAGTACTTC.

The chain joins TRBV27 to TRBJ1-1; D is possibly TRBD1 (5 bases). Trimming cost V 8 bases and J 1 base, with 14 bases left between them. Germline-derived CDR1 and CDR2 are MNHEY and SMNVEV (reference sequence). The CDR3 runs to 14 residues. CDR3 sequence: CASGARAENTEAFF. CDR3 nucleotides: TGTGCCAGCGGGGCCAGGGCCGAGAACACTGAAGCTTTCTTT.

This chain links TRBV19 with TRBJ2-1; a possible D gene is TRBD2 (6 bases). The CDR3 contains 15 residues. Per the germline V gene, CDR1 is LNHDA and CDR2 is SQIVND (reference sequence). The V end lost 4 bases, the J end lost 5 bases, and 15 bases lay between the germline ends. The CDR3 DNA is TGTGCCAGTAGTACTCCCGGGGGTATTAACAATGAGCAGTTCTTC. Translated, it gives CASSTPGGINNEQFF.

This clone was counted between two and nine times. This chain links TRBV11-2 with TRBJ1-1; tentative D call: TRBD1 (5 bases). The length of the CDR3 is 13 residues. Germline CDR1 and CDR2: SGHAT and FQNNGV. V was shortened by 6 bases and J by 5 bases, with 13 bases between the two germline ends. The CDR3 protein is CASRPGGRTEAFF. The CDR3 DNA sequence: TGTGCCAGCAGACCCGGGGGAAGGACTGAAGCTTTCTTT.

This chain links TRBV4-2 with TRBJ1-4; D is perhaps TRBD1 (5 bases). The V and J ends lost 1 base and 7 bases respectively, with 16 bases between them. The CDR3 loop spans 16 amino acids. Germline lookup yields CDR1 LGHNA and CDR2 YNFKEQ. The CDR3 is CASSQVGGAAGEKLFF. CDR3 DNA sequence: TGTGCCAGCAGCCAAGTCGGAGGGGCAGCGGGTGAAAAACTGTTTTTT.

The gene calls are TRBV19 and TRBJ2-2, with 10 bases that match TRBD2. The germline V gene has CDR1 LNHDA and CDR2 SQIVND (reference sequence). The J segment lost 1 base and the V segment lost 5 bases, leaving 4 bases of the junction unmatched. The length of the CDR3 is 16 residues. The CDR3 loop reads CASSARLAGNTGELFF. Here the CDR3 DNA reads TGTGCCAGTAGTGCCCGACTAGCGGGGAACACCGGGGAGCTGTTTTTT.

The chain combines TRBV7-2 with TRBJ1-5, with a weak D call TRBD1 (6 bases). Trimming cost V 4 bases and J 4 bases, with 11 bases left between them. From germline, CDR1 is SGHTA and CDR2 FQGNSA. CDR3 length equals 14 residues. The CDR3 DNA sequence: TGTGCCAGCAGCTGGTATCAGGGGAATCAGCCCCAGCATTTT. Protein: CASSWYQGNQPQHF.

This clone was counted between two and nine times. The chain links TRBV24-1 to TRBJ1-1, with TRBD1 matching 10 bases. V gave up 3 bases and J gave up 4 bases; unmatched junction bases: 4. The CDR3 covers 15 residues. CDR1 and CDR2 from the germline V gene are KGHDR and SFDVKD. The CDR3 reads CATSDQGQGITEAFF. DNA for the CDR3: TGTGCCACCAGTGATCAGGGACAGGGGATCACTGAAGCTTTCTTT.

As DNA, the CDR3 is TGTGCCTGGAGTGTAGGGGTCGGGAACTATGGCTACACCTTC. Its translation is CAWSVGVGNYGYTF. This chain links TRBV30 with TRBJ1-2, with D possibly TRBD1 on 5 matching bases. The CDR3 runs to 14 residues. Germline loops: CDR1 GTSNPN, CDR2 SVGIG (reference sequence). V dropped 0 bases and J dropped 2 bases, with 10 bases sitting between them.

The CDR3 protein is CASSLGVYGYTF. CDR3 bases: TGTGCCAGCTCACTGGGAGTCTATGGCTACACCTTC. The chain carries TRBV18 and TRBJ1-2; D is undetermined. V was pared by 4 bases and J by 4 bases, with 7 bases between. Germline V CDR1 and CDR2: KGHSH, LQKENI. There are 12 residues in the CDR3.

The J gene is TRBJ1-2, the V gene TRBV9; a weak D match, TRBD1 (6 bases). Between the trimmed V and J ends, which lost 3 bases and 7 bases, there was a span of 16 bases. CDR3 length: 14 residues. Germline-derived CDR1 and CDR2 are SGDLS and YYNGEE. CDR3 sequence reads: CASSALTGPLGYTF. DNA for the CDR3: TGTGCCAGCAGCGCACTAACAGGGCCTCTTGGCTACACCTTC.

The chain carries TRBV5-1 and TRBJ2-4, with 11 bases matching TRBD2. CDR1 and CDR2 from the germline V gene are SGHRS and YFSETQ. The V gene end was trimmed by 3 bases and the J gene end by 3 bases; junction bases not matched to a gene: 11. The CDR3 has 18 residues. CDR3 sequence: CASSSLPGLAEVKNIQYF. In nucleotides, the CDR3 is TGCGCCAGCAGCTCCCTACCGGGACTAGCGGAAGTCAAAAACATTCAGTACTTC.

The chain is built from TRBV6-5 and TRBJ1-3; maybe TRBD1 (5 bases). Trimming took off 6 bases at V and 2 bases at J, with 11 bases between the two ends. CDR1 is MNHEY, CDR2 SVGAGI, per germline. The CDR3 extends over 14 amino acids. CDR3 loop: CASRQGLTGNTIYF. The DNA for the CDR3 is TGTGCCAGCAGGCAGGGTCTGACTGGAAACACCATATATTTT.

The genes are TRBV7-2 and TRBJ2-7; weak D call: TRBD2 (5 bases). Deletions cut 6 bases from V and 2 bases from J, with 20 bases between. Germline V CDR1 and CDR2: SGHTA, FQGNSA. This CDR3 comprises 16 residues. CDR3 loop: CASRSTSRGNTYEQYF. The CDR3 DNA follows: TGTGCCAGCAGATCTACAAGTCGGGGTAACACCTACGAGCAGTACTTC.

This sequence joins TRBV12-5 and TRBJ1-1; TRBD1 might be the D (5 bases). The CDR3 spans 12 residues. Germline V gives CDR1 LGHNT, CDR2 FRNRAP. V lost 7 bases, J lost 11 bases, and 17 bases lay in between. CDR3 region: CASEGREGHAFF. The CDR3 region has the DNA TGTGCTAGTGAGGGCAGGGAGGGCCATGCTTTCTTT. Full variable domain (missing parts from reference TRBV12-5 and TRBJ1-1): DARVTQTPRHKVTEMGQEVTMRCQPILGHNTVFWYRQTMMQGLELLAYFRNRAPLDDSGMPKDRFSAEMPDATLATLKIQPSEPRDSAVYFCASEGREGHAFFGQGTRLTVV.

The rearrangement joins TRBV5-1 to TRBJ2-5; 9 nucleotides match TRBD2. From germline, CDR1 is SGHRS and CDR2 YFSETQ. The V and J ends lost 0 bases and 5 bases, in that order; junction bases with no gene match: 11. The CDR3 totals 17 residues. The CDR3 nucleotides read TGCGCCAGCAGCTTGGGAACAGACCTAGCGGGATGGGAGACCCAGTACTTC. Translating it yields CASSLGTDLAGWETQYF.